Listed below are T cell receptor beta chains from one sample, sequenced in a study of PD-1 blockade in classical Hodgkin lymphoma. Method: immunoSEQ multiplex PCR; TCRdb's copy keeps in-frame clones and lacks some. The sample holds tens of thousands of clones, 70% to 75% seen once. The sample in question was peripheral blood mononuclear cells (PBMCs), obtained before the fourth cycle of nivolumab. These TCRs come from a human donor with classical Hodgkin lymphoma. The CDR3 runs from the conserved cysteine through the conserved F or W. The order of the fields is clone size, V gene, D gene, J gene, CDR3 protein, CDR3 DNA. The D gene is left open where the match is weak. Not all rows give a size; the values are once, few, many and, for expanded clones, a class.

>NA|TRBV5-1|NA|TRBJ2-5
CASSEAQETQYF
TGCGCCAGCAGCGAGGCACAAGAGACCCAGTACTTC
>once|TRBV6-5|NA|TRBJ2-2
CASSPTGGAAGELFF
TGTGCCAGCAGTCCGACGGGGGGCGCCGCCGGGGAGCTGTTTTTT
>few|TRBV6-5|NA|TRBJ1-3
CASSYSRQSPGNTIYF
TGTGCCAGCAGTTACTCGCGACAGTCACCTGGAAACACCATATATTTT
>few|TRBV6-5|NA|TRBJ1-3
CASSYISGNTIYF
TGTGCCAGCAGTTACATCAGTGGAAACACCATATATTTT
>few|TRBV19|TRBD2|TRBJ2-3
CASSTPPGTSGMTDTQYF
TGTGCCAGTAGCACTCCCCCGGGTACAAGCGGGATGACAGATACGCAGTATTTT
>once|TRBV7-2|NA|TRBJ1-4
CASSLQGSHNEKLFF
TGTGCCAGCAGCTTACAGGGGTCACACAATGAAAAACTGTTTTTT
>NA|TRBV19|TRBD1|TRBJ1-1
CASSIKGQGGEAFF
TGTGCCAGTAGTATCAAGGGACAGGGGGGAGAAGCTTTCTTT
>NA|TRBV14|TRBD2|TRBJ2-1
CASSQGPSGRGEQFF
TGTGCCAGCAGCCAAGGTCCTAGCGGGAGGGGTGAGCAGTTCTTC
>NA|TRBV15|TRBD2|TRBJ2-2
CATSRDSGRASTGELFF
TGTGCCACCAGCAGAGATAGCGGGAGGGCCTCGACCGGGGAGCTGTTTTTT
>few|TRBV10-3|NA|TRBJ2-1
CAISKGDEQFF
TGTGCCATCTCTAAGGGCGATGAGCAGTTCTTC
>NA|TRBV15|NA|TRBJ1-5
CATSTLVPTYSNQPQHF
TGTGCCACCAGCACTCTGGTTCCTACTTATAGCAATCAGCCCCAGCATTTT
>once|TRBV6-1|TRBD1|TRBJ2-7
CASSEAETGGDEQYF
TGTGCCAGCAGTGAAGCGGAGACAGGGGGGGACGAGCAGTACTTC
>NA|TRBV5-4|NA|TRBJ1-2
CASSFPGRRGGGYTF
TGTGCCAGCAGCTTTCCGGGACGACGTGGTGGTGGCTACACCTTC
>NA|TRBV13|NA|TRBJ2-7
CASSGGGRNEQYF
TGTGCCAGCAGCGGGGGAGGTCGTAACGAGCAGTACTTC
>NA|TRBV6-1|TRBD2|TRBJ2-7
CASSGGGTSGTYEQYF
TGTGCCAGCAGTGGGGGGGGGACTAGCGGGACCTACGAGCAGTACTTC
>NA|TRBV6-6|TRBD2|TRBJ2-1
CASTVRLAVYNEQFF
TGTGCCAGCACTGTACGGCTAGCGGTATACAATGAGCAGTTCTTC
>NA|TRBV6-1|TRBD1|TRBJ1-2
CASSPGQPNYGYTF
TGTGCCAGCAGCCCGGGACAGCCTAACTATGGCTACACCTTC
>NA|TRBV7-9|TRBD2|TRBJ2-7
CASSSGLGGEQYF
TGTGCCAGCAGCTCGGGACTAGGAGGGGAGCAGTACTTC
>NA|TRBV5-4|TRBD2|TRBJ2-7
CASSWGAGAGEQYF
TGTGCCAGCAGCTGGGGAGCGGGAGCGGGTGAGCAGTACTTC
>once|TRBV7-4|TRBD2|TRBJ2-1
CASSLGPAGGDNEQFF
TGTGCCAGCAGCTTAGGCCCAGCGGGAGGGGACAATGAGCAGTTCTTC
>few|TRBV7-6|TRBD1|TRBJ1-3
CASREGQGESSGNTIYF
TGTGCCAGCAGAGAGGGACAGGGTGAGAGCTCTGGAAACACCATATATTTT
>NA|TRBV7-7|NA|TRBJ2-5
CASSRGWKETQYF
TGTGCTAGCAGTCGGGGGTGGAAAGAGACCCAGTACTTC
>NA|TRBV28|TRBD1|TRBJ2-3
CASSPPGQGTDTQYF
TGTGCCAGCAGTCCCCCGGGACAGGGCACAGATACGCAGTATTTT
>few|TRBV19|NA|TRBJ1-2
CASSSRNYGYTF
TGTGCCAGTAGTTCTCGAAACTATGGCTACACCTTC
>NA|TRBV18|NA|TRBJ1-4
CASSLQTGLQEKLFF
TGTGCCAGCTCACTACAAACAGGTTTACAGGAAAAACTGTTTTTT
>medium-sized|TRBV27|NA|TRBJ1-4
CASSLQGQEKLFF
TGTGCCAGCAGTCTACAGGGTCAGGAAAAACTGTTTTTT
>NA|TRBV18|NA|TRBJ1-4
CASSPRGGANEKLFF
TGTGCCAGCTCACCAAGGGGGGGCGCTAATGAAAAACTGTTTTTT
>NA|TRBV9|NA|TRBJ2-2
CASSAGARIDTGELFF
TGTGCCAGCAGCGCTGGGGCCCGGATAGACACCGGGGAGCTGTTTTTT
>NA|TRBV10-3|NA|TRBJ1-1
CAISESGQALRAFF
TGTGCCATCAGTGAGTCCGGACAAGCCCTGCGAGCTTTCTTT
>NA|TRBV7-9|NA|TRBJ2-7
CASSLQGGVMGEQYF
TGTGCCAGCAGCCTACAGGGAGGGGTTATGGGCGAGCAGTACTTC
>NA|TRBV7-9|TRBD2|TRBJ2-1
CASSLEGLASNEQFF
TGTGCCAGCAGCTTAGAGGGACTAGCCTCCAATGAGCAGTTCTTC
>NA|TRBV15|TRBD2|TRBJ2-1
CATSRAPLAGGPNEQFF
TGTGCCACCAGCAGGGCCCCCCTAGCGGGAGGGCCAAATGAGCAGTTCTTC
>NA|TRBV5-1|TRBD2|TRBJ2-3
CASSSLAGNTDTQYF
TGCGCCAGCAGCTCCCTAGCGGGGAACACAGATACGCAGTATTTT
>NA|TRBV11-3|TRBD1|TRBJ2-1
CASSLEGTGVNNEQFF
TGTGCCAGCAGCTTAGAAGGGACAGGGGTTAACAATGAGCAGTTCTTC
>NA|TRBV5-4|TRBD2|TRBJ2-7
CASSLGGTRGTYEQYF
TGTGCCAGCAGCCTAGGTGGGACTAGGGGGACCTACGAGCAGTACTTC
>NA|TRBV6-1|NA|TRBJ1-5
CASSENWGGNQPQHF
TGTGCCAGCAGTGAAAATTGGGGTGGCAATCAGCCCCAGCATTTT
>NA|TRBV10-1|NA|TRBJ2-1
CASSDRGGSSYNEQFF
TGCGCCAGCAGTGATCGAGGGGGAAGCTCCTACAATGAGCAGTTCTTC
>NA|TRBV27|NA|TRBJ2-5
CASSLLSPEDETQYF
TGTGCCAGCAGTTTATTGTCCCCCGAGGATGAGACCCAGTACTTC
>NA|TRBV5-1|NA|TRBJ2-1
CASSLVVGNEQFF
TGCGCCAGCAGCTTGGTGGTGGGGAATGAGCAGTTCTTC
>NA|TRBV10-3|TRBD1|TRBJ1-5
CAISESRTGSNQPQHF
TGTGCCATCAGTGAGTCTAGGACAGGGTCTAATCAGCCCCAGCATTTT
>NA|TRBV25-1|NA|TRBJ1-4
CASSLRGGEKLFF
TGTGCCAGCAGCCTGCGTGGGGGCGAAAAACTGTTTTTT
>NA|TRBV10-3|NA|TRBJ1-2
CAISYRGDYGYTF
TGTGCCATCAGCTATAGGGGTGACTATGGCTACACCTTC
>few|TRBV6-1|NA|TRBJ1-5
CATHTKESNQPQHF
TGTGCCACCCACACGAAGGAGAGCAATCAGCCCCAGCATTTT
>NA|TRBV18|NA|TRBJ1-2
CASSPTSDSYGYTF
TGTGCCAGCTCACCTACCTCCGACAGCTATGGCTACACCTTC
>NA|TRBV7-9|NA|TRBJ2-5
CASSFSVETQYF
TGTGCCAGCAGCTTCTCTGTGGAGACCCAGTACTTC
>NA|TRBV19|NA|TRBJ1-2
CASRDPSRGANYGYTF
TGTGCCAGTAGGGACCCATCCCGGGGAGCTAACTATGGCTACACCTTC
>few|TRBV11-2|NA|TRBJ2-1
CASQVLPSYNEQFF
TGTGCCAGCCAGGTGTTGCCCTCCTACAATGAGCAGTTCTTC
>NA|TRBV19|TRBD1|TRBJ1-1
CASSIKGADTEAFF
TGTGCCAGTAGTATCAAGGGGGCGGATACTGAAGCTTTCTTT
>once|TRBV27|TRBD2|TRBJ2-5
CASRTSELETQYF
TGTGCCAGCAGGACTAGCGAGTTGGAGACCCAGTACTTC
>NA|TRBV5-8|NA|TRBJ1-2
CASSQNRRADYGYTF
TGTGCCAGCAGCCAGAACCGTAGGGCGGACTATGGCTACACCTTC
>NA|TRBV11-2|TRBD2|TRBJ2-7
CASSLEASGSYEQYF
TGTGCCAGCAGCTTAGAGGCTAGCGGGAGCTACGAGCAGTACTTC
>few|TRBV6-6|NA|TRBJ1-3
CASNEGSGNTIYF
TGTGCCAGCAACGAGGGTTCTGGAAACACCATATATTTT
>NA|TRBV5-4|NA|TRBJ1-5
CASSLRWTDRNQPQHF
TGTGCCAGCAGCTTGAGATGGACAGACAGGAATCAGCCCCAGCATTTT
>NA|TRBV11-2|TRBD2|TRBJ2-7
CASSLRLAGSYEQYF
TGTGCCAGCAGTTTAAGACTAGCGGGGTCCTACGAGCAGTACTTC
>NA|TRBV19|TRBD1|TRBJ1-5
CASSGIPGQGNQPQHF
TGTGCCAGTAGTGGAATCCCGGGACAGGGGAACCAGCCCCAGCATTTT
>NA|TRBV5-1|TRBD1|TRBJ2-1
CASFRTGATTEQFF
TGCGCCAGCTTCCGGACAGGGGCGACAACTGAGCAGTTCTTC
>NA|TRBV7-9|TRBD1|TRBJ2-2
CASSLGAGGNTGELFF
TGTGCCAGCAGCTTAGGGGCAGGGGGCAACACCGGGGAGCTGTTTTTT